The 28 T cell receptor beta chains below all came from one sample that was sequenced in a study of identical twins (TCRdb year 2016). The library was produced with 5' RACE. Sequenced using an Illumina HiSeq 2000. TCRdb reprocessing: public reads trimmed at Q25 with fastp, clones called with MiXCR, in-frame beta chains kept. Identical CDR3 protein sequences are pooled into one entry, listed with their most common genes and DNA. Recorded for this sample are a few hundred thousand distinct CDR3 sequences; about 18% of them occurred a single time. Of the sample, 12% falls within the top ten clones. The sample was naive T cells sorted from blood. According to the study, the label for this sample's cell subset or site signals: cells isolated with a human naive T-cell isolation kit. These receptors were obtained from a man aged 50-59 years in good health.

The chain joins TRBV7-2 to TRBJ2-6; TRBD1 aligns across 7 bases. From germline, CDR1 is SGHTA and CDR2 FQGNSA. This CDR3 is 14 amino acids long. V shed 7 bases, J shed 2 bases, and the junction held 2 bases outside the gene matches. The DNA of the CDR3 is TGTGCCAGCATCCAGGGGGCTGGGGCCAACGTCCTGACTTTC. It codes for CASIQGAGANVLTF.

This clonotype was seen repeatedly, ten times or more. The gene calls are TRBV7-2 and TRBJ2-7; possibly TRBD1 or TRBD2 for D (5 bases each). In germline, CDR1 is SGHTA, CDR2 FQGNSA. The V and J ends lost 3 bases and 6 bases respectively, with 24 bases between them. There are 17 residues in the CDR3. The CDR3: CASSLRGVGQGIGEQYF. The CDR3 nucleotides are TGTGCCAGCAGCTTGAGGGGAGTGGGTCAGGGAATAGGCGAGCAGTACTTC.

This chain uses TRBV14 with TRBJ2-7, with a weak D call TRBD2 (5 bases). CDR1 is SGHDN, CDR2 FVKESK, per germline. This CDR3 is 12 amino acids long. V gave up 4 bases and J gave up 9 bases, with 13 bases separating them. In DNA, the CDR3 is TGTGCCAGCAGCCGAGGCATTAGCGTGCAGTACTTC. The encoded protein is CASSRGISVQYF.

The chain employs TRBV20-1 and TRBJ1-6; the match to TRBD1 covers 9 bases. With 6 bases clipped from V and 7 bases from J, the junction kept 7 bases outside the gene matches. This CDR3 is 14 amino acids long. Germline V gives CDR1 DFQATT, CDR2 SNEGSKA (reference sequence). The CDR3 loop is CSALEGTGNSPLHF. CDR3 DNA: TGCAGTGCACTGGAGGGGACAGGGAATTCACCCCTCCACTTT.

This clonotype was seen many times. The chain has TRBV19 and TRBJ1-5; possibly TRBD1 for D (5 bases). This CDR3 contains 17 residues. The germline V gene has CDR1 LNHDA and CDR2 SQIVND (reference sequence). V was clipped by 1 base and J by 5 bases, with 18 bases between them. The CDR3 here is CASSIVGTARLDQPQHF. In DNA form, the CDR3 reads TGTGCCAGTAGTATAGTAGGGACTGCGCGGTTGGATCAGCCCCAGCATTTT.

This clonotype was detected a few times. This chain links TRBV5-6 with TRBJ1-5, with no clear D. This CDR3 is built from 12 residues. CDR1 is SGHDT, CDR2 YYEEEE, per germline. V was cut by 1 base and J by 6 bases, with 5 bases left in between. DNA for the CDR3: TGTGCCAGCAGCTTGTTAGGTCAGCCCCAGCATTTT. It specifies CASSLLGQPQHF.

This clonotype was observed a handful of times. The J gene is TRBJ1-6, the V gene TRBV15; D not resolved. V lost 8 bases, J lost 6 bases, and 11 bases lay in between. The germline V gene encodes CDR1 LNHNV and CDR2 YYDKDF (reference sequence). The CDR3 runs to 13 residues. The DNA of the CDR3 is TGTGCCACCTCCTGGGAGTCTAATTCACCCCTCCACTTT. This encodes CATSWESNSPLHF.

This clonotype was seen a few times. The CDR3 loop reads CASSRRGQGSYEQYF. CDR3 nucleotide sequence: TGTGCCAGCAGCCGTCGAGGGCAGGGGTCCTACGAGCAGTACTTC. J is TRBJ2-7 and V is TRBV6-1; tentative D call: TRBD1 (6 bases). Germline loops: CDR1 MNHNS, CDR2 SASEGT. CDR3 size: 15 residues. The ends were cut back, 6 bases at V and 1 base at J, with 16 bases in the middle.

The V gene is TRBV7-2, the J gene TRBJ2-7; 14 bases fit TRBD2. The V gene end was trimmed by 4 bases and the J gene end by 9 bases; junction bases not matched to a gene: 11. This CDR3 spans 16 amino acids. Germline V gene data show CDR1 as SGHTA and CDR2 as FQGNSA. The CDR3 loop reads CASSSPTTSGRAAQYF. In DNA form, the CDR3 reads TGTGCCAGCAGCTCCCCAACGACTAGCGGGAGGGCCGCGCAGTACTTC.

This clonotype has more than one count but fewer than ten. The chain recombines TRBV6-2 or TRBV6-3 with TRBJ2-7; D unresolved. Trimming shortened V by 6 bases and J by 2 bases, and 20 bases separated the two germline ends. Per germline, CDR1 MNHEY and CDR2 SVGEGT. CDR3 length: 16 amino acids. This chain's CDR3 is CASRIDGYLGAYEQYF. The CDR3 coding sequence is TGTGCCAGCAGGATAGACGGCTATCTAGGAGCCTACGAGCAGTACTTC.

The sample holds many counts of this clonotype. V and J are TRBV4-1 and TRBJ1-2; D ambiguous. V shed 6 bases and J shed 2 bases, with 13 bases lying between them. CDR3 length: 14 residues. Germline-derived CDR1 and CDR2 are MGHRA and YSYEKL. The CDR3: CASSAQFGNYGYTF. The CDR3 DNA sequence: TGCGCCAGCAGTGCCCAGTTCGGGAACTATGGCTACACCTTC.

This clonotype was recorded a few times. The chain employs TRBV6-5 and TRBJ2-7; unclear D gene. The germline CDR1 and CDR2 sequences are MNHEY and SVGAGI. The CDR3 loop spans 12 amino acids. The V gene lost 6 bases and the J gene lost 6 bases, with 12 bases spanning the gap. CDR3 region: CASSRLRFEQYF. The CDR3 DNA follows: TGTGCCAGCAGCCGTCTTAGGTTCGAGCAGTACTTC.

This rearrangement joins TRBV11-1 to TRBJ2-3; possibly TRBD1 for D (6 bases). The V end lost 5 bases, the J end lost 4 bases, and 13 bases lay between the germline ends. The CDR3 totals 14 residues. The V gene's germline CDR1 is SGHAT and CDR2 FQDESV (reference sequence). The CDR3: CASSPYPGADTQYF. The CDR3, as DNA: TGTGCCAGCAGCCCTTACCCAGGGGCAGATACGCAGTATTTT.

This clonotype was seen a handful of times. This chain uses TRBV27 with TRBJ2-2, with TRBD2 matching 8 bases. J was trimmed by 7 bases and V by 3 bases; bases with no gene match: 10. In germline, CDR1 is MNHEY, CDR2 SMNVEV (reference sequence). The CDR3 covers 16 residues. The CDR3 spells CASSLLALAGHGELFF. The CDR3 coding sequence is TGTGCCAGCAGTTTGCTCGCGCTAGCGGGTCACGGGGAGCTGTTTTTT.

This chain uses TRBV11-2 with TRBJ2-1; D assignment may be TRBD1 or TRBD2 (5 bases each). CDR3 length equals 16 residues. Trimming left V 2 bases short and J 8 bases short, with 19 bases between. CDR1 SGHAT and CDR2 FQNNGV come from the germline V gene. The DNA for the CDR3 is TGTGCCAGCAGCTTAAGTCCGGGGCCTGGAGCGGATGAGCAGTTCTTC. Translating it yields CASSLSPGPGADEQFF. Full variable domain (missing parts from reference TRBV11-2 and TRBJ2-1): EAGVAQSPRYKIIEKRQSVAFWCNPISGHATLYWYQQILGQGPKLLIQFQNNGVVDDSQLPKDRFSAERLKGVDSTLKIQPAKLEDSAVYLCASSLSPGPGADEQFFGPGTRLTVL.

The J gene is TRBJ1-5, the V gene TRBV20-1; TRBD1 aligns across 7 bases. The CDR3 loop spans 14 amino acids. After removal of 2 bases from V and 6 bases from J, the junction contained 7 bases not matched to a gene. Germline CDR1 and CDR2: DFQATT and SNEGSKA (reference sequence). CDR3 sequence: CSARRTGQSQPQHF. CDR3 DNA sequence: TGCAGTGCTAGAAGGACAGGTCAGAGTCAGCCCCAGCATTTT.

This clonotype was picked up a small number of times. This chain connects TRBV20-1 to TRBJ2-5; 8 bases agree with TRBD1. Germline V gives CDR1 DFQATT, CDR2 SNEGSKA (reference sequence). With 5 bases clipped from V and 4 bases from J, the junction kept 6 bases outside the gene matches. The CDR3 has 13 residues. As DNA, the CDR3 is TGCAGTGCTCCCCTCAGGGGGCTAGAGACCCAGTACTTC. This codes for CSAPLRGLETQYF.

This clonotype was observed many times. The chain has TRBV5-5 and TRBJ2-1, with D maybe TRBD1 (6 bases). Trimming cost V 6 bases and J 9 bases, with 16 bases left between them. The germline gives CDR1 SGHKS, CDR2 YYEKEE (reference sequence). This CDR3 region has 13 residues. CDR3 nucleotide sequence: TGTGCCAGCAATCGGGCAGGGGTGGGTGAGCAGTTCTTC. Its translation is CASNRAGVGEQFF. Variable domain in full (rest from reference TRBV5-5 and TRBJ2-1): DAGVTQSPTHLIKTRGQQVTLRCSPISGHKSVSWYQQVLGQGPQFIFQYYEKEERGRGNFPDRFSARQFPNYSSELNVNALLLGDSALYLCASNRAGVGEQFFGPGTRLTVL.

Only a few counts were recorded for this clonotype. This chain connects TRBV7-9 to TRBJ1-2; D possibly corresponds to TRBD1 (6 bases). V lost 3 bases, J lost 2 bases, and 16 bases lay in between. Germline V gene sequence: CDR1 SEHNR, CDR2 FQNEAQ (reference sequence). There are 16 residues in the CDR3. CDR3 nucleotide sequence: TGTGCCAGCAGCTTTTTGGGGGCCCAGATAAACTATGGCTACACCTTC. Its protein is CASSFLGAQINYGYTF.

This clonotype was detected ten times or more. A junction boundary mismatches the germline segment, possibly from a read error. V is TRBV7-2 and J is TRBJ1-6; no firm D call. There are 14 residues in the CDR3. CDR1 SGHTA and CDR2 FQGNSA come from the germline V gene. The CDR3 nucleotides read TGTGCCAGCAGCTTAGTTACCTATAACTCACCCCTCCACTTT. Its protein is CASSLVTYNSPLHF.

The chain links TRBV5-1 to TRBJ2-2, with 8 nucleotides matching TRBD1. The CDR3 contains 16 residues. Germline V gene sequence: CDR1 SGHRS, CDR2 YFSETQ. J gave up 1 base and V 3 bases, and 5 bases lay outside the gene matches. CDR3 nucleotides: TGCGCCAGCAGCTGGGGGGACAGGCTGAACACCGGGGAGCTGTTTTTT. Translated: CASSWGDRLNTGELFF.

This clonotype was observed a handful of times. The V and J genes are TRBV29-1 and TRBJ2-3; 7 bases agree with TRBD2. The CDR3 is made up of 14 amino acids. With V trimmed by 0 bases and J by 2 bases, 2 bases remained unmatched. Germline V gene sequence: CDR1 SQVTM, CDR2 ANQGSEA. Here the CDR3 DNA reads TGCAGCGTTGAAGACGGGGGGTCCACAGATACGCAGTATTTT. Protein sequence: CSVEDGGSTDTQYF.

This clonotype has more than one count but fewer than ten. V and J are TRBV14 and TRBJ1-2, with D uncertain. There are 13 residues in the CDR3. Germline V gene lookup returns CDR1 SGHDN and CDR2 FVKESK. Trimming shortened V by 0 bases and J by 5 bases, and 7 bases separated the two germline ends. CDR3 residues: CASSQESSYGYTF. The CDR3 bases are TGTGCCAGCAGCCAAGAGTCTTCTTATGGCTACACCTTC.

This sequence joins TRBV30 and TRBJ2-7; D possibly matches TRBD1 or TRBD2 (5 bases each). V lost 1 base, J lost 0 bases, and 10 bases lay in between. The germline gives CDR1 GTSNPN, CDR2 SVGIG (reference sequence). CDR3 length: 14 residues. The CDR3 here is CAWSGDPNSYEQYF. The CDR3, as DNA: TGTGCCTGGAGTGGGGACCCTAACTCCTACGAGCAGTACTTC. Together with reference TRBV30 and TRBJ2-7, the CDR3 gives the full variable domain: SQTIHQWPATLVQPVGSPLSLECTVEGTSNPNLYWYRQAAGRGLQLLFYSVGIGQISSEVPQNLSASRPQDRQFILSSKKLLLSDSGFYLCAWSGDPNSYEQYFGPGTRLTVT.

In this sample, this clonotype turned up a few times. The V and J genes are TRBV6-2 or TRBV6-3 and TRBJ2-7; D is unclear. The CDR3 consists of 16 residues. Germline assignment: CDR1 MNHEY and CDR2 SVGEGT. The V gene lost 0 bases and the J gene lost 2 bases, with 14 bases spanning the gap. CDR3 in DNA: TGTGCCAGCAGTTACTCGAAATTTGTCACGACCTACGAGCAGTACTTC. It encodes CASSYSKFVTTYEQYF.

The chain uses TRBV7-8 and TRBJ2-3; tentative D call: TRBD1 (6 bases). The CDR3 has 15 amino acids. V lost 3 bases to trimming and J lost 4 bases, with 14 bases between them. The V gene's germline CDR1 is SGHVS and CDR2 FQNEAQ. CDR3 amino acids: CASSFLAGVPDTQYF. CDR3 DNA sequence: TGTGCCAGCAGCTTCCTGGCAGGGGTTCCAGATACGCAGTATTTT.

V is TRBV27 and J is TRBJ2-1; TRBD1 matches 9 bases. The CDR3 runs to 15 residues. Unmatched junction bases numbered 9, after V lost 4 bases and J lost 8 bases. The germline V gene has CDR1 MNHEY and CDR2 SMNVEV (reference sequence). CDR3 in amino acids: CASSYFRTGAYEQFF. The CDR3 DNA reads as TGTGCCAGCAGTTATTTTCGGACAGGGGCCTATGAGCAGTTCTTC.

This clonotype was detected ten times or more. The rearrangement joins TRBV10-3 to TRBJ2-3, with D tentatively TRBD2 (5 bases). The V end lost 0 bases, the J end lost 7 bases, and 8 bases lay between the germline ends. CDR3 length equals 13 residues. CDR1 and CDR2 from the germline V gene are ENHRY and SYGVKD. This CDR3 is CAISESAGNTQYF. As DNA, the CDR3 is TGTGCCATCAGTGAGTCAGCCGGGAATACGCAGTATTTT.